This entry lists 20 T cell receptor beta chains sequenced from one sample in a study of blood T cell repertoires in COVID-19. Assay used: immunoSEQ multiplex PCR; TCRdb lists only in-frame clones, some missing. This table has roughly 68,000 clones, roughly 82% appearing once. Input material: peripheral blood. These receptors came from an elderly man with active COVID-19.

The chain uses TRBV6-2 or TRBV6-3 and TRBJ2-5; 10 bases agree with TRBD2. This CDR3 has 15 residues. The junction had 7 bases not matched to a gene; V was cut back by 5 bases and J by 4 bases. Germline-derived CDR1 and CDR2 are MNHEY and SVGEGT. This CDR3 reads CASSPQAGGLETQYF. CDR3 sequence (DNA): TGTGCCAGCAGTCCACAAGCGGGGGGGCTAGAGACCCAGTACTTC.

A single count supports this clone. This rearrangement joins TRBV7-3 to TRBJ2-6, with a tentative D call TRBD2 (5 bases). CDR3 length: 16 residues. Germline V gene sequence: CDR1 SGHTA, CDR2 FQGTGA. V lost 5 bases and J 4 bases, leaving 15 bases between the germline ends. The CDR3 loop is CASSARPSGGANVLTF. CDR3 DNA: TGTGCCAGCAGCGCACGACCCTCGGGAGGGGCCAACGTCCTGACTTTC.

This chain uses TRBV6-4 with TRBJ1-2; 7 bases map to TRBD1. V dropped 2 bases and J dropped 7; count of bases not matched to a gene: 4. The length of the CDR3 is 13 residues. Germline CDR1 reads MRHNA; CDR2 reads SNTAGT. CDR3 loop: CASSDGTVGGYTF. In nucleotides, the CDR3 is TGTGCCAGCAGTGACGGGACAGTGGGTGGCTACACCTTC.

The rearrangement joins TRBV5-1 to TRBJ1-2; the match to TRBD1 covers 10 bases. J was trimmed by 0 bases and V by 5 bases; bases with no gene match: 13. This CDR3 is 18 amino acids long. Germline V CDR1 and CDR2: SGHRS, YFSETQ. In nucleotides, the CDR3 is TGCGCCAGCAGTCCGAAGACAGGGGGCAAGACGGCTAACTATGGCTACACCTTC. Protein: CASSPKTGGKTANYGYTF. Using reference TRBV5-1 and TRBJ1-2 for the parts outside the CDR3, the full variable domain is KAGVTQTPRYLIKTRGQQVTLSCSPISGHRSVSWYQQTPGQGLQFLFEYFSETQRNKGNFPGRFSGRQFSNSRSEMNVSTLELGDSALYLCASSPKTGGKTANYGYTFGSGTRLTVV.

V is TRBV15 and J is TRBJ2-5; 7 nucleotides match TRBD1. Germline trimming cut 2 bases from V and 2 bases from J; bases unmatched to any gene: 8. There are 16 residues in the CDR3. The germline gives CDR1 LNHNV, CDR2 YYDKDF (reference sequence). The CDR3: CATSRPTGTAQETQYF. CDR3 coding DNA: TGTGCCACCAGCAGACCCACCGGGACAGCACAAGAGACCCAGTACTTC.

The chain combines TRBV7-8 with TRBJ2-7, with 8 bases aligning to TRBD2. The CDR3 extends over 14 amino acids. Germline V CDR1 and CDR2: SGHVS, FQNEAQ. V was pared by 1 base and J by 5 bases, with 4 bases of the junction left unmatched. The CDR3 here is CASSLGGTRDEQYF. The CDR3 DNA reads as TGTGCCAGCAGCTTAGGGGGGACTAGAGACGAGCAGTACTTC. Based on the CDR3 plus reference TRBV7-8 and TRBJ2-7, the full variable domain is GAGVSQSPRYKVAKRGQDVALRCDPISGHVSLFWYQQALGQGPEFLTYFQNEAQLDKSGLPSDRFFAERPEGSVSTLKIQRTQQEDSAVYLCASSLGGTRDEQYFGPGTRLTVT.

The gene calls are TRBV7-2 and TRBJ1-3; D might be TRBD1 (5 bases). The CDR3 is made up of 15 amino acids. CDR1 is SGHTA and CDR2 is FQGNSA in the germline V gene. Trimming removed 5 bases from V and 5 bases from J, with 16 bases in between. The CDR3 spells CASSPGRGGRNTIYF. CDR3 bases: TGTGCCAGCAGCCCAGGGAGGGGTGGAAGAAACACCATATATTTT.

V is TRBV27 and J is TRBJ1-5, with 9 bases lining up with TRBD1. Germline V gives CDR1 MNHEY, CDR2 SMNVEV (reference sequence). Trimming cost V 3 bases and J 6 bases; bases outside gene matches: 3. This CDR3 region has 14 residues. In DNA form, the CDR3 reads TGTGCCAGCAGTTTGGGACAGGGCTTTCAGCCCCAGCATTTT. Protein sequence: CASSLGQGFQPQHF.

This chain uses TRBV28 with TRBJ1-2; D is undetermined. Germline V lookup: CDR1 MDHEN, CDR2 SYDVKM. V shed 7 bases and J shed 2 bases, with 5 bases lying between them. The CDR3 totals 11 residues. CDR3 DNA sequence: TGTGCCAGCACTAACAACTATGGCTACACCTTC. Amino acids: CASTNNYGYTF.

The chain is built from TRBV7-9 and TRBJ1-6; D gene ambiguous. The CDR3 runs to 15 residues. CDR1 and CDR2 (germline): SEHNR, FQNEAQ (reference sequence). Trimming stripped 8 bases from V and 8 bases from J, with 19 bases between. The DNA of the CDR3 is TGTGCCAGCCAAAGGACGGGAACCACGGATTCACCCCTCCACTTT. This codes for CASQRTGTTDSPLHF. The full variable domain, with the rest looked up from reference TRBV7-9 and TRBJ1-6, is DTGVSQNPRHKITKRGQNVTFRCDPISEHNRLYWYRQTLGQGPEFLTYFQNEAQLEKSRLLSDRFSAERPKGSFSTLEIQRTEQGDSAMYLCASQRTGTTDSPLHFGNGTRLTVT.

The chain has TRBV3-1 (or the pseudogene TRBV3-2) and TRBJ2-7; 8 bases line up with TRBD1. CDR1 LGHDT and CDR2 YNNKEL come from the germline V gene (reference sequence). This CDR3 is 17 amino acids long. V dropped 0 bases and J dropped 3; count of bases not matched to a gene: 10. CDR3 in amino acids: CASSQDKGDRGGYEQYF. The CDR3 region has the DNA TGTGCCAGCAGCCAAGATAAGGGCGACAGGGGCGGCTACGAGCAGTACTTC.

The V and J genes are TRBV29-1 and TRBJ2-3; perhaps TRBD1 as D (5 bases). V lost 5 bases, J lost 4 bases, and 16 bases lay in between. The CDR3 runs 14 residues. Germline CDR1 is SQVTM and CDR2 is ANQGSEA. CDR3 loop: CSVTTGIRADTQYF. Here the CDR3 DNA reads TGCAGCGTTACCACAGGAATCAGGGCAGATACGCAGTATTTT.

The chain uses TRBV4-1 and TRBJ2-1; no firm D call. Germline CDR1 is MGHRA and CDR2 is YSYEKL. The CDR3 totals 16 residues. Trimming pared 4 bases from V and 7 bases from J, leaving 20 bases between. CDR3 loop: CASSPNIGATGNEQFF. The CDR3 DNA sequence: TGCGCCAGCAGCCCCAATATAGGCGCGACTGGGAATGAGCAGTTCTTC.

The chain combines TRBV6-2 or TRBV6-3 with TRBJ1-1; 8 positions match TRBD1. There are 13 residues in the CDR3. J lost 5 bases, V lost 6 bases, and 5 bases had no gene match. CDR1 MNHEY and CDR2 SVGEGT come from the germline V gene. CDR3 in amino acids: CASSRTGNTEAFF. CDR3 sequence (DNA): TGTGCCAGCAGCCGGACAGGGAATACTGAAGCTTTCTTT.

The rearrangement links TRBV15 to TRBJ2-7; unclear D gene. The CDR3 is made up of 15 amino acids. CDR1 and CDR2 from the germline V gene are LNHNV and YYDKDF (reference sequence). Trimming stripped 2 bases from V and 2 bases from J, with 13 bases between. The CDR3 DNA reads as TGTGCCACCAGCAGAATCGACTTGTCCACCTACGAGCAGTACTTC. Protein: CATSRIDLSTYEQYF.

This clone came up a few times. The rearrangement uses TRBV7-3 and TRBJ2-1; 8 positions agree with TRBD2. There are 17 residues in the CDR3. V shed 5 bases, J shed 8 bases, and the junction held 17 bases outside the gene matches. The germline V gene has CDR1 SGHTA and CDR2 FQGTGA. This chain's CDR3 is CASSLDVSGKFSDEQFF. CDR3 bases: TGTGCCAGCAGCCTCGACGTTAGCGGGAAATTCTCCGATGAGCAGTTCTTC. Full variable domain (outside the CDR3, taken from reference TRBV7-3 and TRBJ2-1): GAGVSQTPSNKVTEKGKYVELRCDPISGHTALYWYRQSLGQGPEFLIYFQGTGAADDSGLPNDRFFAVRPEGSVSTLKIQRTERGDSAVYLCASSLDVSGKFSDEQFFGPGTRLTVL.

This sequence joins TRBV7-2 and TRBJ2-3, with TRBD2 as a possible D gene (6 bases). In germline, CDR1 is SGHTA, CDR2 FQGNSA. The CDR3 length is 14 residues. V was pared by 5 bases and J by 2 bases, with 11 bases between. Here the CDR3 DNA reads TGTGCCAGCAGCCTTGGGGGGACCACAGATACGCAGTATTTT. It codes for CASSLGGTTDTQYF.

This chain uses TRBV5-1 with TRBJ2-2; maybe TRBD1 (6 bases). The CDR3 contains 16 residues. V was trimmed by 1 base and J by 8 bases, leaving 18 bases between them. Germline CDR1 is SGHRS and CDR2 is YFSETQ. The CDR3 region has the DNA TGCGCCAGCAGCTTGTCTCTGGACAGTGAGGTGGGGGAGCTGTTTTTT. Translating it yields CASSLSLDSEVGELFF.

The chain is built from TRBV11-1 and TRBJ2-5, with TRBD2 matching over 7 bases. This CDR3 is 14 amino acids long. The germline V gene encodes CDR1 SGHAT and CDR2 FQDESV (reference sequence). The V segment lost 7 bases and the J segment 5 bases; nucleotides outside the gene matches: 10. For the CDR3, the DNA is TGTGCCAGCACCCTGGGGAGGGCGTCGGAGACCCAGTACTTC. Amino acids: CASTLGRASETQYF.

The chain combines TRBV5-3 with TRBJ1-6, with 10 bases matching TRBD1. TRBV5-3 is annotated as an ORF whose role is uncertain. Germline trimming cut 3 bases from V and 8 bases from J; bases unmatched to any gene: 17. This CDR3 has 19 residues. This CDR3 is CARSYRDRGYLAPHSPLHF. The DNA for the CDR3 is TGTGCCAGAAGCTACCGGGACAGGGGTTATCTAGCCCCTCATTCACCCCTCCACTTT.